This entry lists 7 T cell receptor beta chains sequenced from one sample in a study of metastatic and nonmetastatic thyroid tumors. TCRdb re-called the PCR reads with MiXCR. The sample lists 25,000 to 30,000 clones; 15% were seen once. Treatment of any kind had been given to no patient before thyroid surgery. Sequencing was performed on blood. These receptors were collected from a female donor with papillary thyroid cancer or a benign thyroid nodule (not recorded which). Some clones in this sample may be carry-over from other donors' samples.

This clone turned up a few times. The chain is built from TRBV19 and TRBJ1-1; weak D call: TRBD1 (6 bases). Trimming left V 5 bases short and J 3 bases short, with 16 bases between. The CDR3 is 15 residues long. CDR1 LNHDA and CDR2 SQIVND come from the germline V gene (reference sequence). The CDR3: CASSSSGTYYTEAFF. The CDR3 region has the DNA TGTGCCAGTAGTTCTTCCGGGACATACTACACTGAAGCTTTCTTT. Together with reference TRBV19 and TRBJ1-1, the CDR3 gives the full variable domain: DGGITQSPKYLFRKEGQNVTLSCEQNLNHDAMYWYRQDPGQGLRLIYYSQIVNDFQKGDIAEGYSVSREKKESFPLTVTSAQKNPTAFYLCASSSSGTYYTEAFFGQGTRLTVV.

This clone was seen ten or more times. The V and J genes are TRBV3-1 and TRBJ2-1; 10 bases are shared with TRBD2. This CDR3 is built from 16 residues. Germline V gene lookup returns CDR1 LGHDT and CDR2 YNNKEL (reference sequence). J was trimmed by 7 bases and V by 1 base; bases with no gene match: 7. The DNA of the CDR3 is TGTGCCAGCAGCCAAGGGGCTAGCGGGAGACGAAATGAGCAGTTCTTC. This sequence encodes CASSQGASGRRNEQFF.

This clone appeared many times. This rearrangement joins TRBV6-2 or TRBV6-3 to TRBJ2-1; the D is unclear. The CDR3 sequence is 12 residues long. The V gene's germline CDR1 is MNHEY and CDR2 SVGEGT. Deletions cut 3 bases from V and 6 bases from J, with 6 bases between. The CDR3 DNA follows: TGTGCCAGCAGTTATCCGACCAATGAGCAGTTCTTC. Its protein is CASSYPTNEQFF.

This clone was observed at least ten times. The chain carries TRBV9 and TRBJ1-1; 8 bases agree with TRBD1. The CDR3 runs 13 residues. CDR1 and CDR2 from the germline V gene are SGDLS and YYNGEE. Trimming at V came to 8 bases and at J to 5 bases, leaving 8 bases not matched to a gene. CDR3 sequence reads: CASRPDRVTEAFF. The CDR3 DNA sequence: TGTGCCAGTCGCCCGGACAGGGTTACTGAAGCTTTCTTT.

The table lists this clone with many counts. The chain employs TRBV10-3 and TRBJ2-7; 7 nucleotides align to TRBD2. CDR3 size: 19 residues. V lost 8 bases to trimming and J lost 2 bases; unmatched junction nucleotides: 24. CDR1 ENHRY and CDR2 SYGVKD come from the germline V gene. The CDR3, as DNA: TGTGCCATCCTCCCCGGGACTTATACTTTAGCGGGTGAGACCTACGAGCAGTACTTC. Amino acids: CAILPGTYTLAGETYEQYF.

This clone has at least ten counts. The V call is TRBV3-1, the J call TRBJ2-7; the match to TRBD2 covers 9 bases. CDR1 and CDR2 from the germline V gene are LGHDT and YNNKEL (reference sequence). The CDR3 spans 14 residues. Trimming removed 1 base from V and 6 bases from J; junction bases left unmatched: 4. CDR3 protein: CASSQGLAGREQYF. The CDR3 bases are TGTGCCAGCAGCCAAGGCCTAGCGGGACGCGAGCAGTACTTC.

By sample share, this clone is medium-sized. The chain recombines TRBV24-1 with TRBJ2-1, with D perhaps TRBD2 (6 bases). The length of the CDR3 is 14 residues. V dropped 3 bases and J dropped 5 bases, with 10 bases sitting between them. In germline, CDR1 is KGHDR, CDR2 SFDVKD. CDR3 loop: CATSDGGNHNEQFF. The CDR3 DNA reads as TGTGCCACCAGTGATGGCGGGAATCACAATGAGCAGTTCTTC.